These T cell receptor beta chains were read from a single sample in a study of radiotherapy plus CTLA-4 blockade in lung cancer. The table came from immunoSEQ multiplex PCR; TCRdb's copy has only in-frame clones and leaves some out. The data contain approximately 94,000 clones, roughly 80% of them seen just once; the ten biggest clones take up under 30%. The sequenced sample was peripheral blood, obtained from a patient treated with radiotherapy plus ipilimumab. The receptors derive from a human donor with non-small cell lung cancer that progressed on radiotherapy plus ipilimumab. Each CDR3 is given with its conserved first and last residue. Fields, in order: V gene, J gene, D gene, CDR3 protein. A D gene is named only where the DNA matches it firmly.

V gene: TRBV11-2; J gene: TRBJ1-4; D gene: TRBD1; CDR3 protein: CASSFGTVLNEKLFF
V gene: TRBV10-1; J gene: TRBJ1-5; D gene: .; CDR3 protein: CASSESLEQPQHF
V gene: TRBV6-6; J gene: TRBJ2-5; D gene: TRBD2; CDR3 protein: CATLAGGETQYF
V gene: TRBV5-1; J gene: TRBJ2-7; D gene: TRBD2; CDR3 protein: CASSLTSVTHEQYF
V gene: TRBV7-9; J gene: TRBJ1-1; D gene: TRBD1; CDR3 protein: CASSLVNPDRRNTEAFF
V gene: TRBV11-2; J gene: TRBJ2-7; D gene: .; CDR3 protein: CASSLDLGGKPYEQYF
V gene: TRBV10-3; J gene: TRBJ1-3; D gene: .; CDR3 protein: CATGQDTSGNTIYF
V gene: TRBV6-6; J gene: TRBJ1-2; D gene: TRBD1; CDR3 protein: CASSAPDRGQSTF
V gene: TRBV30; J gene: TRBJ2-1; D gene: TRBD2; CDR3 protein: CAWSGTSGSTYNEQFF
V gene: TRBV2; J gene: TRBJ2-7; D gene: .; CDR3 protein: CASSEEGRQYF
V gene: TRBV18; J gene: TRBJ2-5; D gene: .; CDR3 protein: CASSQTGQRTGETQYF
V gene: TRBV29-1; J gene: TRBJ2-1; D gene: .; CDR3 protein: CSVDTAGVHEQFF
V gene: TRBV5-1; J gene: TRBJ1-4; D gene: TRBD1; CDR3 protein: CASSSDRAVGEKLFF
V gene: TRBV6-5; J gene: TRBJ1-3; D gene: .; CDR3 protein: CASSLGGGPGNTIYF
V gene: TRBV27; J gene: TRBJ2-1; D gene: .; CDR3 protein: CASSFMRQRVNEQFF
V gene: TRBV28; J gene: TRBJ1-2; D gene: .; CDR3 protein: CASSSGTAINYGYTF
V gene: TRBV11-2; J gene: TRBJ2-1; D gene: .; CDR3 protein: CASSLLGGVYNEQFF
V gene: TRBV10-3; J gene: TRBJ1-5; D gene: .; CDR3 protein: CAISEFGTQPQHF
V gene: TRBV18; J gene: TRBJ2-1; D gene: .; CDR3 protein: CASSPQDSSVLYNEQFF
V gene: TRBV6-6; J gene: TRBJ2-2; D gene: .; CDR3 protein: CATLPKTGYTGELFF
V gene: TRBV19; J gene: TRBJ2-1; D gene: .; CDR3 protein: CASSAGYNEQFF
V gene: TRBV9; J gene: TRBJ2-5; D gene: TRBD1; CDR3 protein: CASSVGTVSQETQYF
V gene: TRBV30; J gene: TRBJ2-3; D gene: .; CDR3 protein: CAWSVDGARATDTQYF
V gene: TRBV6-6; J gene: TRBJ2-3; D gene: TRBD1; CDR3 protein: CASSGRDRAPDTQYF
V gene: TRBV6-1; J gene: TRBJ2-2; D gene: TRBD1; CDR3 protein: CASSERTGGFAGELFF
V gene: TRBV2; J gene: TRBJ2-1; D gene: .; CDR3 protein: CASSPETGGGYNEQFF
V gene: TRBV30; J gene: TRBJ2-3; D gene: TRBD2; CDR3 protein: CASTAGVQDTQYF
V gene: TRBV4-2; J gene: TRBJ2-5; D gene: TRBD2; CDR3 protein: CASSQDPAGEQYF
V gene: TRBV27; J gene: TRBJ1-1; D gene: .; CDR3 protein: CANHRRNTEAFF
V gene: TRBV5-1; J gene: TRBJ1-4; D gene: TRBD1; CDR3 protein: CASREGQRNEKLFF
V gene: TRBV4-2; J gene: TRBJ2-4; D gene: .; CDR3 protein: CASSQRFGGTLAKNIQYF
V gene: TRBV15; J gene: TRBJ1-5; D gene: .; CDR3 protein: CATAGIGRNQPQHF
V gene: TRBV9; J gene: TRBJ2-2; D gene: TRBD2; CDR3 protein: CASSEGGRIGELFF
V gene: TRBV28; J gene: TRBJ1-2; D gene: .; CDR3 protein: CASSLGITYGYTF
V gene: TRBV5-4; J gene: TRBJ1-2; D gene: .; CDR3 protein: CASSREGGNYGYTF
V gene: TRBV6-5; J gene: TRBJ2-5; D gene: .; CDR3 protein: CATHLGETQYF
V gene: TRBV5-1; J gene: TRBJ2-5; D gene: .; CDR3 protein: CASSNQGGEQETQYF
V gene: TRBV4-2; J gene: TRBJ1-3; D gene: TRBD1; CDR3 protein: CASSQADRGAGNTIYF
V gene: TRBV30; J gene: TRBJ1-2; D gene: .; CDR3 protein: CAWGGANYGYTF
V gene: TRBV10-3; J gene: TRBJ2-1; D gene: TRBD1; CDR3 protein: CAISVGQGPNEQFF
V gene: TRBV10-3; J gene: TRBJ2-1; D gene: TRBD2; CDR3 protein: CAIRAGADNEQFF
V gene: TRBV7-6; J gene: TRBJ2-7; D gene: .; CDR3 protein: CASSFLREPYEQYF
V gene: TRBV10-3; J gene: TRBJ2-1; D gene: TRBD2; CDR3 protein: CAIRSPGAGGPGGNEQFF
V gene: TRBV5-1; J gene: TRBJ2-1; D gene: TRBD2; CDR3 protein: CASSQGSGRAGNEQFF
V gene: TRBV19; J gene: TRBJ2-7; D gene: TRBD2; CDR3 protein: CASSVEGLAGDEQYF
V gene: TRBV7-2; J gene: TRBJ1-4; D gene: .; CDR3 protein: CASSGTTATNEKLFF
V gene: TRBV29-1; J gene: TRBJ2-7; D gene: TRBD1; CDR3 protein: CSVRRDRDYEQYF
V gene: TRBV7-9; J gene: TRBJ2-5; D gene: .; CDR3 protein: CASSSGPRQGTQYF
V gene: TRBV30; J gene: TRBJ1-1; D gene: .; CDR3 protein: CAWSVGPLNTEAFF
V gene: TRBV5-1; J gene: TRBJ2-3; D gene: TRBD2; CDR3 protein: CASSPGLAGGYTQYF
V gene: TRBV5-4; J gene: TRBJ2-2; D gene: TRBD2; CDR3 protein: CASRIGLAGNTGELSF
V gene: TRBV2; J gene: TRBJ1-1; D gene: TRBD1; CDR3 protein: CASGSGTGDMYAFF
V gene: TRBV6-5; J gene: TRBJ2-5; D gene: TRBD1; CDR3 protein: CASRLDRVRETQYF
V gene: TRBV25-1; J gene: TRBJ1-2; D gene: .; CDR3 protein: CASREGLYGYTF
V gene: TRBV2; J gene: TRBJ2-4; D gene: TRBD1; CDR3 protein: CASSTGQRSLAKNIQYF
V gene: TRBV11-2; J gene: TRBJ1-1; D gene: TRBD1; CDR3 protein: CASSLAGQLNTEAFF
V gene: TRBV2; J gene: TRBJ2-1; D gene: TRBD2; CDR3 protein: CASTYSGLAYNEQFF
V gene: TRBV10-3; J gene: TRBJ2-7; D gene: .; CDR3 protein: CAISEGRDYEQYF
V gene: TRBV9; J gene: TRBJ2-2; D gene: TRBD2; CDR3 protein: CASSAPQRGFSPGELFF